These 18 T cell receptor beta chains share one sample of origin, sequenced in a study of cytomegalovirus exposure and HLA in healthy donors (dated by TCRdb to about 2017). Library preparation used the immunoSEQ multiplex PCR assay. Imported from immuneACCESS, the table was reduced by TCRdb to in-frame sequences with V and J called. These copies leave out some clones; in studies compared against another copy, an unresolved V gene accounts for under half, and the cause of the remainder is not known. The sample includes more than 80,000 clones, with 90% to 97% observed a single time. Of the sample, about 1.3% is held by the ten largest clones. Sequencing was performed on PBMCs. The receptors were sampled from a woman younger than 30 in good health and CMV-seronegative.

The gene calls are TRBV6-5 and TRBJ1-1, with D perhaps matching TRBD1 (6 bases). With 7 bases removed from V and 5 bases from J, the gap between germline ends came to 17 bases. The CDR3 loop spans 14 amino acids. Germline V gives CDR1 MNHEY, CDR2 SVGAGI. The CDR3 is CASKGGGRVTEAFF. The CDR3 nucleotides read TGTGCCAGCAAAGGCGGGGGGCGGGTAACTGAAGCTTTCTTT.

The chain carries TRBV19 and TRBJ1-2, with D perhaps TRBD1 (5 bases). The ends were cut back, 5 bases at V and 1 base at J, with 11 bases in the middle. This CDR3 is built from 14 residues. In germline, CDR1 is LNHDA, CDR2 SQIVND (reference sequence). The CDR3 DNA reads TGTGCCAGTAGTCTCCCCGGGGGTAACTATGGCTACACCTTC. Its protein product is CASSLPGGNYGYTF.

In its sample, this clone was seen once. The chain employs TRBV7-9 and TRBJ2-1, with D tentatively TRBD2 (5 bases). The V and J ends lost 5 bases and 8 bases respectively, with 16 bases between them. This CDR3 spans 14 amino acids. The germline V gene has CDR1 SEHNR and CDR2 FQNEAQ (reference sequence). The CDR3 DNA is TGTGCCAGCAGCCGCCAGACTGGAGGAGATGAGCAGTTCTTC. This encodes CASSRQTGGDEQFF.

This chain uses TRBV29-1 with TRBJ2-7; tentative D call: TRBD1 (6 bases). Germline lookup yields CDR1 SQVTM and CDR2 ANQGSEA. The CDR3 is 17 amino acids. Deletions cut 1 base from V and 4 bases from J, with 23 bases between. The CDR3 DNA is TGCAGCGTTGAAGTTTTGCGAGGGACAACCACGATGTACGAGCAGTACTTC. This codes for CSVEVLRGTTTMYEQYF.

This clone was observed a single time. V is TRBV27 and J is TRBJ2-1; perhaps TRBD2 as D (5 bases). V was trimmed by 3 bases and J by 6 bases, leaving 12 bases between them. The germline gives CDR1 MNHEY, CDR2 SMNVEV (reference sequence). This CDR3 has 14 residues. CDR3 sequence: CASSFHLSGNEQFF. CDR3 nucleotides: TGTGCCAGCAGTTTTCATTTGAGCGGCAATGAGCAGTTCTTC.

This chain joins TRBV28 and TRBJ2-5, with 7 bases lining up with TRBD2. The trim removed 3 bases at V and 4 bases at J, leaving 8 bases unmatched. CDR3 length equals 15 residues. CDR1 MDHEN and CDR2 SYDVKM come from the germline V gene. The CDR3 DNA reads as TGTGCCAGCAGTTTTGGTACTAGCGTAGGAGAGACCCAGTACTTC. This codes for CASSFGTSVGETQYF.

V gene TRBV11-3 combines with J gene TRBJ2-2; D is ambiguous. Germline V gene data show CDR1 as SGHNT and CDR2 as YENEEA. The CDR3 is 16 residues long. V was shortened by 5 bases and J by 0 bases, with 13 bases between the two germline ends. The CDR3 coding sequence is TGTGCCAGCAGCCAGAGACGCGGTACGAACACCGGGGAGCTGTTTTTT. Its protein is CASSQRRGTNTGELFF.

The rearrangement uses TRBV27 and TRBJ1-3; D unclear. Germline assignment: CDR1 MNHEY and CDR2 SMNVEV (reference sequence). The CDR3 spans 13 residues. Trimming took 6 bases from V and 0 from J, leaving 6 bases between them. The CDR3, as DNA: TGTGCCAGCAGCTTCCTCTCTGGAAACACCATATATTTT. Protein: CASSFLSGNTIYF.

This chain links TRBV5-5 with TRBJ1-1; no clear D gene. This CDR3 comprises 13 residues. V dropped 5 bases and J dropped 0 bases, with 8 bases sitting between them. Germline V gene lookup returns CDR1 SGHKS and CDR2 YYEKEE (reference sequence). Here the CDR3 DNA reads TGTGCCAGCAGACAGACGGTGAACACTGAAGCTTTCTTT. Translation: CASRQTVNTEAFF.

The CDR3 coding sequence is TGTGCCAGCAGGCTGACAGCTAGTGAAGCTTTCTTT. It codes for CASRLTASEAFF. The chain recombines TRBV28 with TRBJ1-1; maybe TRBD1 (5 bases). The CDR3 is 12 amino acids. Deletions cut 6 bases from V and 7 bases from J, with 12 bases between. Germline CDR1 is MDHEN and CDR2 is SYDVKM.

J is TRBJ2-2 and V is TRBV6-1; the D gene is possibly TRBD1 (5 bases). The V gene lost 8 bases and the J gene lost 4 bases, with 17 bases spanning the gap. There are 15 residues in the CDR3. Germline CDR1 and CDR2: MNHNS and SASEGT. Here the CDR3 reads CASVRTTTSTGELFF. CDR3 nucleotides: TGTGCCAGCGTGAGGACAACTACCTCCACCGGGGAGCTGTTTTTT.

This chain uses TRBV27 with TRBJ2-7; 10 nucleotides align to TRBD1. Per the germline V gene, CDR1 is MNHEY and CDR2 is SMNVEV (reference sequence). V shed 2 bases and J 3 bases; nucleotides not matched to a gene: 7. The CDR3 runs 16 residues. In DNA, the CDR3 is TGTGCCAGCAGTTTAACCGGGACAGGGGCGTTCTACGAGCAGTACTTC. Translating it yields CASSLTGTGAFYEQYF.

The J gene is TRBJ2-1, the V gene TRBV12-5, with 7 bases identical to TRBD1. The CDR3 has 13 amino acids. The germline V gene has CDR1 LGHNT and CDR2 FRNRAP. With 5 bases clipped from V and 7 bases from J, the junction kept 5 bases outside the gene matches. Here the CDR3 DNA reads TGTGCTAGTGGTACAGGGGAAAGAAATGAGCAGTTCTTC. Its protein product is CASGTGERNEQFF.

The CDR3 loop is CASSIESGGPRTDTQYF. In DNA form, the CDR3 reads TGTGCCAGTAGTATAGAGTCGGGAGGGCCAAGGACAGATACGCAGTATTTT. The V gene is TRBV19, the J gene TRBJ2-3; TRBD2 matches at 8 bases. Looked up from germline, CDR1 is LNHDA and CDR2 is SQIVND (reference sequence). This CDR3 region has 17 residues. The trim removed 0 bases at V and 3 bases at J, leaving 8 bases unmatched.

The V and J genes are TRBV6-4 and TRBJ1-6, with D possibly being TRBD1 (5 bases). The germline V gene encodes CDR1 MRHNA and CDR2 SNTAGT. Trimming cost V 6 bases and J 0 bases, with 12 bases left between them. The CDR3 extends over 16 amino acids. The CDR3 protein is CASRVRGISYNSPLHF. CDR3 bases: TGTGCCAGCAGAGTGCGGGGGATCTCCTATAATTCACCCCTCCACTTT.

The CDR3 here is CASSPEGMNTEAFF. In DNA form, the CDR3 reads TGTGCCAGCTCACCTGAGGGTATGAACACTGAAGCTTTCTTT. The gene calls are TRBV18 and TRBJ1-1; no reliable D call. The CDR3 spans 14 residues. The ends were cut back, 3 bases at V and 0 bases at J, with 8 bases in the middle. Germline V gene lookup returns CDR1 KGHSH and CDR2 LQKENI.

The CDR3 loop reads CASSVRVLDTQYF. CDR3 DNA: TGTGCCAGCAGCGTACGGGTCCTTGATACGCAGTATTTT. The V gene is TRBV9, the J gene TRBJ2-3; D is undetermined. This CDR3 is 13 amino acids long. Germline V lookup: CDR1 SGDLS, CDR2 YYNGEE. V dropped 1 base and J dropped 6 bases, with 9 bases sitting between them.

The chain has TRBV7-9 and TRBJ1-2; no clear D gene. The length of the CDR3 is 15 residues. CDR1 is SEHNR and CDR2 is FQNEAQ in the germline V gene (reference sequence). V gave up 3 bases and J gave up 0 bases, with 11 bases separating them. The CDR3 sequence is CASSFLQPPNYGYTF. CDR3 nucleotide sequence: TGTGCCAGCAGCTTTTTACAGCCACCTAACTATGGCTACACCTTC.